This T cell receptor beta chain was sequenced for a study of T cells in Graves' hyperthyroidism and ophthalmopathy. RNA transcripts yielded amplified TCR beta CDR3 regions. During a first-round RT-PCR of the TCR CDR3, the HTBI primer set was used. TCRdb itself ran the multiplex PCR reads through MiXCR, one entry per CDR3 protein. Of 85,000 to 110,000 distinct CDR3 sequences in the sample, around 50% were seen once. There are 15 residues in the CDR3. The germline V gene encodes CDR1 SGHTA and CDR2 FQGNSA. V was trimmed by 5 bases and J by 3 bases, leaving 16 bases between them. Diagnoses were established using clinical symptoms, serum thyroxine and TRAb, thyroid ultrasound and orbital computed tomography.

This sequence was found in a man between 35 and 55 years old with Graves' hyperthyroidism. The sample was blood. The V and J genes are TRBV7-2 and TRBJ1-1; D is possibly TRBD1 (6 bases). The CDR3 DNA sequence: TGTGCCAGCAGCCTACCGACAGGATCTTACACTGAAGCTTTCTTT. It codes for CASSLPTGSYTEAFF.